The T cell receptor beta chain under discussion was sequenced for a study of cytomegalovirus exposure and HLA in healthy donors. The germline gives CDR1 MNHNY, CDR2 SVGAGI (reference sequence). Trimming stripped 2 bases from V and 4 bases from J, with 2 bases between. The CDR3 length is 11 residues. The table came from immunoSEQ multiplex PCR; TCRdb's copy has only in-frame clones and leaves some out. The data contain over 85,000 clones, 80% to 95% of them singletons. Regarding this clone: The same CDR3 can be traced to other DNA sequences in this sample.

Sequencing used PBMCs. The V gene is TRBV6-6, the J gene TRBJ2-5, with unresolved D. The TCR was taken from a woman aged 25 to 45 in good health and CMV-seropositive. CDR3 residues: CASSYRETQYF. The CDR3, as DNA: TGTGCCAGCAGTTACCGAGAGACCCAGTACTTC.